One sample yielded the 32 T cell receptor beta chains listed below, sequenced in a study of T cell responses to AZD1222 COVID-19 vaccine. Assay used: immunoSEQ multiplex PCR; TCRdb lists only in-frame clones, some missing. Among approximately 140,000 clones listed, roughly 80% were seen once. The material was peripheral blood, obtained on day 0 of MenACWY control vaccination. These receptors were obtained from an adult in good health.

The chain uses TRBV25-1 and TRBJ1-3, with unresolved D. Germline V gene sequence: CDR1 MGHDK, CDR2 SYGVNS. V gave up 6 bases and J gave up 2 bases, with 5 bases separating them. The length of the CDR3 is 12 residues. The CDR3 spells CASSETGNTIYF. CDR3 DNA sequence: TGTGCCAGCAGCGAAACTGGAAACACCATATATTTT.

The rearrangement uses TRBV19 and TRBJ1-3, with TRBD1 matching 7 bases. Looked up from germline, CDR1 is LNHDA and CDR2 is SQIVND (reference sequence). The CDR3 is made up of 17 amino acids. Losses at the gene ends were 10 bases for V and 0 bases for J; bases not matched to a gene: 15. CDR3 sequence reads: CATTDRRLYRSGNTIYF. DNA of the CDR3: TGTGCCACCACGGACAGGCGCCTTTACCGCTCTGGAAACACCATATATTTT.

The chain recombines TRBV20-1 with TRBJ1-2; TRBD1 matches 8 bases. There are 11 residues in the CDR3. Germline CDR1 reads DFQATT; CDR2 reads SNEGSKA (reference sequence). V lost 5 bases, J lost 8 bases, and 4 bases stayed unmatched. The CDR3 DNA reads TGCAGTGCTGGACAGGGATCAGGCTACACCTTC. Protein sequence: CSAGQGSGYTF.

The rearrangement links TRBV2 to TRBJ1-1; 8 bases line up with TRBD1. Germline V CDR1 and CDR2: SNHLY, FYNNEI. With V trimmed by 6 bases and J by 6 bases, 21 bases remained unmatched. The CDR3 sequence is 18 residues long. The CDR3 spells CASRSTRTGSARKSEAFF. The CDR3 nucleotides are TGTGCCAGCAGGAGTACCAGGACAGGGTCGGCCCGAAAGTCTGAAGCTTTCTTT. Together with reference TRBV2 and TRBJ1-1, the CDR3 gives the full variable domain: EPEVTQTPSHQVTQMGQEVILRCVPISNHLYFYWYRQILGQKVEFLVSFYNNEISEKSEIFDDQFSVERPDGSNFTLKIRSTKLEDSAMYFCASRSTRTGSARKSEAFFGQGTRLTVV.

This chain links TRBV7-4 with TRBJ2-2; 11 nucleotides align to TRBD1. This CDR3 contains 15 residues. Unmatched junction bases numbered 1, after V lost 4 bases and J lost 3 bases. Germline CDR1 is SGHVT and CDR2 is SQSDAQ. In DNA form, the CDR3 reads TGTGCCAGCAGCTGGACAGGGGGCGACACCGGGGAGCTGTTTTTT. It yields the protein CASSWTGGDTGELFF.

The CDR3 DNA is TGCGCCAGCAGTCAGATGGCACATTGGGCGCGAGGAAACACCATATATTTT. This encodes CASSQMAHWARGNTIYF. The rearrangement uses TRBV23-1 and TRBJ1-3; D is uncertain. TRBV23-1 is an ORF; its function is uncertain. There are 17 residues in the CDR3. V was shortened by 3 bases and J by 4 bases, with 19 bases between the two germline ends.

The J gene is TRBJ1-2, the V gene TRBV6-5; 7 bases map to TRBD1. Germline assignment: CDR1 MNHEY and CDR2 SVGAGI. This CDR3 has 13 residues. V trimming: 8 bases; J trimming: 4 bases; junction bases outside the gene matches: 7. This CDR3 is CASSYRGGYGYTF. The CDR3 coding sequence is TGTGCCAGCTCGTACAGGGGCGGCTATGGCTACACCTTC.

The table lists this clone with a count of one. The chain combines TRBV6-1 with TRBJ2-7, with 7 bases fitting TRBD1. The V segment lost 2 bases and the J segment 6 bases; nucleotides outside the gene matches: 16. This CDR3 spans 17 amino acids. CDR1 is MNHNS and CDR2 is SASEGT in the germline V gene. CDR3 DNA sequence: TGTGCCAGCAGTGAAATCCCGAGGGGGCGAGGTAGATCCGAGCAGTACTTC. It encodes CASSEIPRGRGRSEQYF.

This clone was counted a few times. The CDR3 DNA follows: TGTGCCAGCAGTTCCGGGGACGGATATTCACCCCTCCACTTT. As protein: CASSSGDGYSPLHF. The rearrangement uses TRBV6-6 and TRBJ1-6; a possible D gene is TRBD1 (5 bases). The CDR3 covers 14 residues. Trimming took off 4 bases at V and 8 bases at J, with 12 bases between the two ends. The germline V gene encodes CDR1 MNHNY and CDR2 SVGAGI (reference sequence).

In DNA form, the CDR3 reads TGCAGCGCCACGACAGGGGGGAGAGAAGGCTACACCTTC. Protein sequence: CSATTGGREGYTF. V and J are TRBV29-1 and TRBJ1-2, with TRBD1 matching over 9 bases. The germline V gene encodes CDR1 SQVTM and CDR2 ANQGSEA. This CDR3 spans 13 amino acids. V lost 7 bases, J lost 8 bases, and 11 bases stayed unmatched.

This chain uses TRBV15 with TRBJ1-5, with D tentatively TRBD1 (6 bases). V was trimmed by 3 bases and J by 0 bases, leaving 9 bases between them. CDR1 is LNHNV and CDR2 is YYDKDF in the germline V gene (reference sequence). The CDR3 length is 15 residues. The CDR3 region has the DNA TGTGCCACCAGCAGGGGACACCTTAGCAATCAGCCCCAGCATTTT. It is translated as CATSRGHLSNQPQHF.

This chain connects TRBV13 to TRBJ2-7, with D tentatively TRBD2 (6 bases). Trimming shortened V by 0 bases and J by 4 bases, and 13 bases separated the two germline ends. CDR3 size: 15 residues. Per germline, CDR1 PRHDT and CDR2 FYEKMQ (reference sequence). The CDR3 sequence is CASSLGPGVEYEQYF. CDR3 nucleotides: TGTGCCAGCAGCTTAGGACCGGGGGTAGAGTACGAGCAGTACTTC. The entire variable domain, with the rest obtained from reference TRBV13 and TRBJ2-7, is as follows: AAGVIQSPRHLIKEKRETATLKCYPIPRHDTVYWYQQGPGQDPQFLISFYEKMQSDKGSIPDRFSAQQFSDYHSELNMSSLELGDSALYFCASSLGPGVEYEQYFGPGTRLTVT.

CDR3 sequence (DNA): TGTGCCAGCTCACCACCGCACATCTCTGGAAACACCATATATTTT. This sequence encodes CASSPPHISGNTIYF. This chain links TRBV18 with TRBJ1-3, with D uncertain. Germline V gives CDR1 KGHSH, CDR2 LQKENI. Trimming removed 0 bases at V and 0 bases at J, with 6 bases between. The CDR3 has 15 residues.

This clone came up once. This chain connects TRBV5-6 to TRBJ2-7, with 9 bases identical to TRBD1. Germline V CDR1 and CDR2: SGHDT, YYEEEE. CDR3 length: 15 residues. Trimming at V came to 0 bases and at J to 1 base, leaving 2 bases not matched to a gene. The CDR3 nucleotides are TGTGCCAGCAGCTTGGACAGGGGGCGATCCTACGAGCAGTACGTC. It translates to CASSLDRGRSYEQYV.

V gene TRBV6-1 combines with J gene TRBJ1-3; D gene unclear. In germline, CDR1 is MNHNS, CDR2 SASEGT. This CDR3 is 16 amino acids long. The V gene lost 2 bases and the J gene lost 0 bases, with 11 bases spanning the gap. CDR3 protein: CASSESTPVSGNTIYF. The CDR3 DNA is TGTGCCAGCAGTGAAAGTACCCCAGTCTCTGGAAACACCATATATTTT.

The sample holds a few counts of this clone. This sequence joins TRBV24-1 and TRBJ1-3; TRBD1 matches 8 bases. Germline CDR1 reads KGHDR; CDR2 reads SFDVKD. This CDR3 is built from 15 residues. Trimming removed 2 bases from V and 5 bases from J; junction bases left unmatched: 4. DNA for the CDR3: TGTGCCACCAGTGATTCCGGACAGGGCCGAAACACCATATATTTT. Residues: CATSDSGQGRNTIYF.

The chain carries TRBV28 and TRBJ1-3; D is unresolved. V dropped 7 bases and J dropped 4 bases, with 17 bases sitting between them. The CDR3 is 15 residues long. CDR1 is MDHEN and CDR2 is SYDVKM in the germline V gene. DNA for the CDR3: TGTGCCAGCACCAATTCTAGGTTCTACGGAAACACCATATATTTT. Its protein product is CASTNSRFYGNTIYF.

The CDR3 loop is CASSSGTGGPRADTQYF. The CDR3 DNA reads as TGTGCCAGCAGCTCCGGGACAGGGGGCCCCAGGGCAGATACGCAGTATTTT. V gene TRBV11-3 combines with J gene TRBJ2-3, with 12 bases that match TRBD1. The CDR3 has 17 residues. CDR1 is SGHNT and CDR2 is YENEEA in the germline V gene. The J segment lost 4 bases and the V segment lost 4 bases, leaving 9 bases of the junction unmatched.

The chain employs TRBV4-1 and TRBJ1-3; perhaps TRBD1 as D (6 bases). CDR3 length: 15 residues. V dropped 2 bases and J dropped 0 bases, with 8 bases sitting between them. The germline V gene has CDR1 MGHRA and CDR2 YSYEKL. CDR3 sequence (DNA): TGCGCCAGCAGCCAAACGGGGGCCTCTGGAAACACCATATATTTT. It is translated as CASSQTGASGNTIYF.

V usage is TRBV2 and J usage is TRBJ1-1, with 9 positions matching TRBD1. With V trimmed by 6 bases and J by 3 bases, 5 bases remained unmatched. The CDR3 has 14 amino acids. Germline V lookup: CDR1 SNHLY, CDR2 FYNNEI. Here the CDR3 reads CASRGTGYDTEAFF. DNA of the CDR3: TGTGCCAGCAGGGGGACAGGGTATGACACTGAAGCTTTCTTT.

This chain joins TRBV19 and TRBJ2-5, with TRBD1 identical over 8 bases. This CDR3 comprises 14 residues. Germline loops: CDR1 LNHDA, CDR2 SQIVND (reference sequence). J was trimmed by 7 bases and V by 10 bases; bases with no gene match: 14. In DNA form, the CDR3 reads TGTGCCACGAAGACAGGGGCTACTCCAGGGACCCAGTACTTC. It is translated as CATKTGATPGTQYF. Using reference TRBV19 and TRBJ2-5 for the parts outside the CDR3, the full variable domain is DGGITQSPKYLFRKEGQNVTLSCEQNLNHDAMYWYRQDPGQGLRLIYYSQIVNDFQKGDIAEGYSVSREKKESFPLTVTSAQKNPTAFYLCATKTGATPGTQYFGPGTRLLVL.

The V call is TRBV4-2, the J call TRBJ2-2; D call uncertain. The CDR3 length is 14 residues. With 1 base removed from V and 1 base from J, the gap between germline ends came to 4 bases. Germline V gene data show CDR1 as LGHNA and CDR2 as YNFKEQ. In DNA form, the CDR3 reads TGTGCCAGCAGCCAAGTCCAGAACACCGGGGAGCTGTTTTTT. This sequence encodes CASSQVQNTGELFF.

The CDR3 loop reads CASSIGQGMFEAFF. The CDR3 bases are TGTGCCAGTAGTATAGGACAGGGGATGTTTGAAGCTTTCTTT. The chain employs TRBV19 and TRBJ1-1; TRBD1 agrees at 8 bases. This CDR3 contains 14 residues. Germline assignment: CDR1 LNHDA and CDR2 SQIVND (reference sequence). Losses at the gene ends were 1 base for V and 7 bases for J; bases not matched to a gene: 5.

The V call is TRBV19, the J call TRBJ2-7, with D possibly TRBD1 on 6 matching bases. Trimming stripped 5 bases from V and 1 base from J, with 12 bases between. Germline V lookup: CDR1 LNHDA, CDR2 SQIVND (reference sequence). The CDR3 contains 14 residues. The CDR3 coding sequence is TGTGCCAGTAGTGGGCAGGGGTTATCCTACGAGCAGTACTTC. Protein sequence: CASSGQGLSYEQYF.

V usage is TRBV6-5 and J usage is TRBJ2-2; no firm D call. This CDR3 is built from 16 residues. Trimming removed 4 bases from V and 6 bases from J, with 18 bases in between. Germline V gene lookup returns CDR1 MNHEY and CDR2 SVGAGI. CDR3 in DNA: TGTGCCAGCAGTTCTGATCTGCGGTGGAAGGCCGGGGAGCTGTTTTTT. Protein sequence: CASSSDLRWKAGELFF.

The chain uses TRBV2 and TRBJ1-4; a weak D match, TRBD1 (6 bases). Germline CDR1 is SNHLY and CDR2 is FYNNEI. V was cut by 5 bases and J by 5 bases, with 15 bases left in between. The CDR3 is 15 amino acids. The CDR3 coding sequence is TGTGCCAGCAGTAGGGGGGGAAGAGAGAATGAAAAACTGTTTTTT. Its protein product is CASSRGGRENEKLFF.

V gene TRBV16 combines with J gene TRBJ1-4; no clear D. The germline gives CDR1 KGHSY, CDR2 FQNENV. The CDR3 has 14 residues. V was clipped by 4 bases and J by 8 bases, with 14 bases between them. The CDR3 DNA sequence: TGTGCCAGCAGCCTGCGACCCAACCGGGAAAAACTGTTTTTT. It yields the protein CASSLRPNREKLFF.

The chain links TRBV12-5 to TRBJ2-3; D gene unclear. CDR1 is LGHNT, CDR2 FRNRAP, per germline. The V gene lost 0 bases and the J gene lost 4 bases, with 11 bases spanning the gap. The CDR3 contains 15 residues. CDR3 DNA sequence: TGTGCTAGTGGTTTGGTACGAGGAGTTTCAGATACGCAGTATTTT. Protein: CASGLVRGVSDTQYF.

The V and J genes are TRBV28 and TRBJ1-1, with a tentative D call TRBD1 (6 bases). Germline CDR1 is MDHEN and CDR2 is SYDVKM. This CDR3 has 18 residues. With 5 bases removed from V and 1 base from J, the gap between germline ends came to 23 bases. CDR3 residues: CASSRRVGNRARNTEAFF. The CDR3 bases are TGTGCCAGCAGTCGTCGGGTTGGGAACAGGGCAAGGAACACTGAAGCTTTCTTT.

The chain joins TRBV30 to TRBJ2-1; 12 bases agree with TRBD2. The CDR3 is 15 amino acids. Unmatched junction bases numbered 7, after V lost 2 bases and J lost 8 bases. Germline V lookup: CDR1 GTSNPN, CDR2 SVGIG (reference sequence). This CDR3 is CAWSSSGGAIDEQFF. CDR3 bases: TGTGCCTGGAGTTCTAGCGGGGGGGCGATAGATGAGCAGTTCTTC.

As DNA, the CDR3 is TGTGCCAGCTCCCGGACAGGGGCACAAACAACTAATGAAAAACTGTTTTTT. It translates to CASSRTGAQTTNEKLFF. The chain uses TRBV18 and TRBJ1-4; 9 positions agree with TRBD1. The CDR3 is made up of 17 amino acids. J lost 0 bases, V lost 6 bases, and 8 bases had no gene match. CDR1 and CDR2 (germline): KGHSH, LQKENI.

The chain couples TRBV27 to TRBJ1-5, with 8 bases lining up with TRBD1. Germline V CDR1 and CDR2: MNHEY, SMNVEV (reference sequence). Germline trimming cut 5 bases from V and 5 bases from J; bases unmatched to any gene: 8. This CDR3 contains 15 residues. The CDR3 sequence is CASSPRTGSDQPQHF. CDR3 DNA sequence: TGTGCCAGCAGTCCGCGGACAGGGAGTGATCAGCCCCAGCATTTT.